This T cell receptor (beta chain) is drawn from a study of low-dose radiotherapy and immunotherapy resistance in tumors. Study overall: 1 Gy per fraction was delivered to Cohort 2 every two weeks, for 13 Gy total over 26 weeks.

Germline V gene sequence: CDR1 MNHNS, CDR2 SASEGT. The CDR3 is 14 residues long. Trimming stripped 3 bases from V and 7 bases from J, with 10 bases between. TRAV- and TRBV-specific primers were used for first-strand cDNA, which covered alpha and beta chains. The authors ran around 20 PCR cycles to amplify TCRs with a constant-region primer and V-primer adapter. Isolated mRNA underwent amplification by in vitro transcription. TCRdb recomputed calls from the reads with MiXCR, one row per CDR3 protein. The sample has some 82,000 distinct CDR3 sequences; approximately 20% are singletons. This clonotype was recorded many times. The time point: before trial treatment. Low-dose radiotherapy and low-dose cyclophosphamide, together with aspirin, ipilimumab and nivolumab, were given to donors. Solid tumors that lacked tumor-infiltrating lymphocytes and were advanced were present in eligible patients.

The TCR originated in a male donor with prostate cancer. The sequenced sample was PBMCs, obtained before treatment. This sequence joins TRBV6-1 and TRBJ1-6; D uncertain. The DNA of the CDR3 is TGTGCCAGCAGTGAGAGACAAAACAATTCACCCCTCCACTTT. This gives the protein CASSERQNNSPLHF.